A selection of T cell receptor beta chains follows, all from one sample in a study of cytomegalovirus exposure and HLA in healthy donors. Clones were read by immunoSEQ multiplex PCR, and TCRdb kept only the in-frame ones, dropping some. The profile shows about 140,000 clones, around 86% of them singletons. The sequenced sample was PBMCs. These receptors all stem from a female donor in good health and CMV-seronegative. The CDR3 runs from the conserved cysteine through the conserved F or W. D genes are given only for firm matches. Clone size is not always given. Where it is, it says once, few, many or a class for expanded clones.

v_call: TRBV30
d_call: .
clone_size: .
j_call: TRBJ1-4
cdr3_nt: TGTGCCTGGAGTCCGGGGAGCGAAAAACTGTTTTTT
cdr3_aa: CAWSPGSEKLFF

v_call: TRBV2
d_call: .
clone_size: .
j_call: TRBJ1-4
cdr3_nt: TGTGCCAGCAAAGTAGGGGCAGATAATGAAAAACTGTTTTTT
cdr3_aa: CASKVGADNEKLFF

v_call: TRBV2
d_call: .
clone_size: .
j_call: TRBJ2-7
cdr3_nt: TGTGCCAGCAGGGGAACAGGGTCGCGTCCCTACGAGCAGTACTTC
cdr3_aa: CASRGTGSRPYEQYF

v_call: TRBV5-6
d_call: .
clone_size: .
j_call: TRBJ1-1
cdr3_nt: TGTGCCAGCAGCTCCCTCAGGGTGATGGTCACTGAAGCTTTCTTT
cdr3_aa: CASSSLRVMVTEAFF

v_call: TRBV10-3
d_call: .
clone_size: .
j_call: TRBJ1-4
cdr3_nt: TGTGCCATCAGTGGTCAAGAGAATGAAAAACTGTTTTTT
cdr3_aa: CAISGQENEKLFF

v_call: TRBV13
d_call: .
clone_size: .
j_call: TRBJ1-3
cdr3_nt: TGTGCCAGCAGCCCCAGGGTCCTCTCTGGAAACACCATATATTTT
cdr3_aa: CASSPRVLSGNTIYF

v_call: TRBV5-1
d_call: TRBD2
clone_size: once
j_call: TRBJ2-5
cdr3_nt: TGCGCCAGCAGCTTTGATCTGGGGGGGGAGACCCAGTACTTC
cdr3_aa: CASSFDLGGETQYF

v_call: TRBV28
d_call: .
clone_size: .
j_call: TRBJ1-5
cdr3_nt: TGTGCCAGCAGTTTTGGGGGCGTGGGCAATCAGCCCCAGCATTTT
cdr3_aa: CASSFGGVGNQPQHF

v_call: TRBV28
d_call: TRBD2
clone_size: .
j_call: TRBJ2-1
cdr3_nt: TGTGCCAGCAGTACGGGACTAGCGGGAGGGCTTCCCTACAATGAGCAGTTCTTC
cdr3_aa: CASSTGLAGGLPYNEQFF

v_call: TRBV29-1
d_call: .
clone_size: few
j_call: TRBJ2-5
cdr3_nt: TGCAGCGTTGTTCAGGGGGGATCAGAGACCCAGTACTTC
cdr3_aa: CSVVQGGSETQYF

v_call: TRBV29-1
d_call: .
clone_size: .
j_call: TRBJ1-1
cdr3_nt: TGCAGCGTTGAAGATTCAGGACACGTCTCGACGAACACTGAAGCTTTCTTT
cdr3_aa: CSVEDSGHVSTNTEAFF

v_call: TRBV6-1
d_call: .
clone_size: .
j_call: TRBJ1-5
cdr3_nt: TGTGCCAGCAGTGCCGTAAACAATCAGCCCCAGCATTTT
cdr3_aa: CASSAVNNQPQHF

v_call: TRBV19
d_call: .
clone_size: .
j_call: TRBJ1-5
cdr3_nt: TGTGCCAGTAGTATACCGGGCGGGAATCAGCCCCAGCATTTT
cdr3_aa: CASSIPGGNQPQHF

v_call: TRBV18
d_call: TRBD2
clone_size: .
j_call: TRBJ2-3
cdr3_nt: TGTGCCAGCTCACCGATCCCCCATAGCGGGGCCACAGATACGCAGTATTTT
cdr3_aa: CASSPIPHSGATDTQYF

v_call: TRBV29-1
d_call: TRBD2
clone_size: .
j_call: TRBJ2-5
cdr3_nt: TGCAGCGTTTTGCCCTATCTAGGGACTAGCGGGAGATCGGAGACCCAGTACTTC
cdr3_aa: CSVLPYLGTSGRSETQYF

v_call: TRBV7-8
d_call: .
clone_size: few
j_call: TRBJ1-1
cdr3_nt: TGTGCCAGCAGCTTAGTTGGGGGGAGGAACACTGAAGCTTTCTTT
cdr3_aa: CASSLVGGRNTEAFF

v_call: TRBV29-1
d_call: TRBD2
clone_size: .
j_call: TRBJ2-3
cdr3_nt: TGCAGCGTCCCCCCAGGCGGGAGTCTCACAGATACGCAGTATTTT
cdr3_aa: CSVPPGGSLTDTQYF

v_call: TRBV6-1
d_call: TRBD1
clone_size: few
j_call: TRBJ1-5
cdr3_nt: TGTGCCAGCAGGGTGACAGGGAATCAGCCCCAGCATTTT
cdr3_aa: CASRVTGNQPQHF

v_call: TRBV9
d_call: TRBD2
clone_size: few
j_call: TRBJ2-1
cdr3_nt: TGTGCCAGCAGCGTAGAGGGTAGCGGGGTATACAATGAGCAGTTCTTC
cdr3_aa: CASSVEGSGVYNEQFF

v_call: TRBV6-1
d_call: TRBD1
clone_size: .
j_call: TRBJ1-2
cdr3_nt: TGTGCCAGCAGGGACAGGCCCTCCTACTATGGCTACACCTTC
cdr3_aa: CASRDRPSYYGYTF

v_call: TRBV6-5
d_call: TRBD2
clone_size: .
j_call: TRBJ2-1
cdr3_nt: TGTGCCAGCAGTTACTCGACGGGACTAGCGGGAGGGGAGCAGTTCTTC
cdr3_aa: CASSYSTGLAGGEQFF

v_call: TRBV7-2
d_call: TRBD1
clone_size: .
j_call: TRBJ2-7
cdr3_nt: TGTGCCAGCAGCTTTGACCACACGATAGACAGGGGTAAGGACGAGCAGTACTTC
cdr3_aa: CASSFDHTIDRGKDEQYF

v_call: TRBV18
d_call: TRBD1
clone_size: .
j_call: TRBJ2-3
cdr3_nt: TGTGCCAGCTCACAAACAGGGGGCGAGGTGACAGATACGCAGTATTTT
cdr3_aa: CASSQTGGEVTDTQYF

v_call: TRBV5-1
d_call: .
clone_size: many
j_call: TRBJ2-3
cdr3_nt: TGCGCCAGCAGCCTAGGAGGGCGCACAGATACGCAGTATTTT
cdr3_aa: CASSLGGRTDTQYF

v_call: TRBV5-1
d_call: .
clone_size: .
j_call: TRBJ1-1
cdr3_nt: TGCGCCAGCAGCTTGTTTGGAGGGGGGGGCACTGAAGCTTTCTTT
cdr3_aa: CASSLFGGGGTEAFF

v_call: TRBV5-1
d_call: TRBD1
clone_size: .
j_call: TRBJ2-7
cdr3_nt: TGCGCCAGCAGCCCCTGGACAGGGGTAACCTACGAGCAGTACTTC
cdr3_aa: CASSPWTGVTYEQYF

v_call: TRBV6-5
d_call: .
clone_size: .
j_call: TRBJ2-3
cdr3_nt: TGTGCCGTTAGGAGCCTGACAGCAGATACGCAGTATTTT
cdr3_aa: CAVRSLTADTQYF

v_call: TRBV5-6
d_call: TRBD1
clone_size: few
j_call: TRBJ2-7
cdr3_nt: TGTGCCAGCAGCTCAATCTATGGACAGGGGGTCGGCTACGAGCAGTACTTC
cdr3_aa: CASSSIYGQGVGYEQYF

v_call: TRBV10-3
d_call: TRBD2
clone_size: .
j_call: TRBJ2-1
cdr3_nt: TGTGCCATCAGGACTAGCGCCAACGATGAGCAGTTCTTC
cdr3_aa: CAIRTSANDEQFF

v_call: TRBV6-5
d_call: TRBD1
clone_size: once
j_call: TRBJ2-7
cdr3_nt: TGTGCCAGCGGAGCCCTTCAGGGGGATAGGGAGCAGTACTTC
cdr3_aa: CASGALQGDREQYF

v_call: TRBV11-3
d_call: TRBD2
clone_size: .
j_call: TRBJ2-3
cdr3_nt: TGTGCCAGCAGCGACGGGACTAGAGGCACAGATACGCAGTATTTT
cdr3_aa: CASSDGTRGTDTQYF

v_call: TRBV6-5
d_call: TRBD1
clone_size: .
j_call: TRBJ1-1
cdr3_nt: TGTGCCAGCAGTCGCCCGACAGGGGGTGCTGAAGCTTTCTTT
cdr3_aa: CASSRPTGGAEAFF

v_call: TRBV19
d_call: .
clone_size: .
j_call: TRBJ1-2
cdr3_nt: TGTGCCAGTGCAGGAGGGAATCACTATGGCTACACCTTC
cdr3_aa: CASAGGNHYGYTF

v_call: TRBV30
d_call: TRBD1
clone_size: .
j_call: TRBJ2-6
cdr3_nt: TGTGCCTGGAGTCGGACAGGGGGTGCTGGGGCCAACGTCCTGACTTTC
cdr3_aa: CAWSRTGGAGANVLTF

v_call: TRBV27
d_call: TRBD1
clone_size: .
j_call: TRBJ1-2
cdr3_nt: TGTGCCAGCACCCCAACAGGGGGGAACTATGGCTACACCTTC
cdr3_aa: CASTPTGGNYGYTF

v_call: TRBV9
d_call: .
clone_size: once
j_call: TRBJ2-7
cdr3_nt: TGTGCCAGCTCTGGGCAGGGTTCCTACGAGCAGTACTTC
cdr3_aa: CASSGQGSYEQYF

v_call: TRBV30
d_call: .
clone_size: .
j_call: TRBJ2-1
cdr3_nt: TGTGCCTGGAGTGTACTCGGCAATGAGCAGTTCTTC
cdr3_aa: CAWSVLGNEQFF